Only a few counts were recorded for the clone carrying this TCR beta chain. Its antigen is still unknown. The data are from a study of human T cells and chemical hapten exposure. Overall study results and limits: TCRs at high frequency, those above 1 in 1000, did not change with DPC sensitization. Since the donors had alopecia, their immune response may not be the same as that of healthy people.

TCRdb ran MiXCR on the RACE reads and lists one entry per CDR3 protein. The data contain roughly 100,000 distinct CDR3 sequences, approximately 36% of them singletons. Time point described: patch test 3, about 24 weeks after DPC sensitization. Stated treatment: therapeutic diphenylcyclopropenone sensitization with weekly scalp DPC. V was shortened by 4 bases and J by 8 bases, with 3 bases between the two germline ends. The CDR3 has 10 residues. Sample: whole blood, taken in connection with sensitization to the hapten diphenylcyclopropenone (DPC). This receptor was taken from a man in his forties or fifties with alopecia areata. Some clones in this sample may be carry-over from other donors' samples. The chain uses TRBV12-3 or TRBV12-4 and TRBJ1-3; D gene uncertain. The CDR3 DNA is TGTGCCAGCAGTTACCACACCATATATTTT. Residues: CASSYHTIYF.